This T cell receptor beta chain was sequenced during a study of T cells after yellow fever vaccination. Study-level background: The fractions with low cell numbers were processed using SMART-Seq v4 Ultra Low Input. The study, taken as a whole, reports: Few clonotypes appeared in both CD4 and CD8 compartments. Most primary-vaccination clones reappeared after the booster (96% CD4, about 87% CD8).

This clonotype was seen a handful of times. What it binds is not known. CDR1 is SGHRS, CDR2 YFSETQ, per germline. V trimming: 4 bases; J trimming: 1 base; junction bases outside the gene matches: 7. The CDR3 length is 15 residues. The TCR cDNA carried a universal primer site and UMIs from 5'RACE template switching. Via MiXCR, TCRdb re-called the 5' RACE reads, giving one row per CDR3 protein. The data contain 300,000 or so distinct CDR3 sequences, 8.7% of them singletons. The TCR originated in a man aged 18 to 30 who received the YFV17D yellow fever vaccine. This specimen was CD4+ T cells sorted from PBMCs, taken 5 days after the yellow fever booster vaccination. The chain employs TRBV5-1 and TRBJ1-1; TRBD1 matches at 7 bases. In DNA form, the CDR3 reads TGCGCCAGCAGCCGTGGGGCAGGGGGGAACACTGAAGCTTTCTTT. Translating gives CASSRGAGGNTEAFF.